What follows are 32 T cell receptor beta chains derived from one specimen sequenced in a study of CD8+CD57+ T cells in acquired aplastic anemia. Genomic DNA provided the template from which TCR beta VDJ and CDR3 profiles were obtained. TCRdb reanalysed the reads using MiXCR and keeps one entry per CDR3 protein. Among roughly 260,000 distinct CDR3 sequences listed, 40% to 50% were seen once. By flow cytometry, patients selected for sequencing had shown an expansion of CD8+CD57+ cells. Sequencing was done on a sample of sorted CD4+, CD8+, or CD8+CD57+ T cells (not recorded which) from PBMCs. These receptor sequences come from a human donor with aplastic anemia.

The V call is TRBV12-3 or TRBV12-4, the J call TRBJ2-2, with D unclear. The CDR3 has 14 residues. V lost 3 bases, J lost 5 bases, and 10 bases lay in between. CDR3 DNA sequence: TGTGCCAGCAGTTTTGGCCAGAGGACCGGGGAGCTGTTTTTT. It specifies CASSFGQRTGELFF.

J is TRBJ2-3 and V is TRBV5-4; no firm D call. CDR3 length equals 12 residues. The V and J ends lost 2 bases and 4 bases respectively, with 5 bases between them. The germline V gene has CDR1 SGHNT and CDR2 YYREEE (reference sequence). The CDR3 protein is CASSFSSDTQYF. Written as DNA, the CDR3 is TGTGCCAGCAGCTTTTCTTCAGATACGCAGTATTTT.

The chain employs TRBV12-3 or TRBV12-4 and TRBJ2-7, with D perhaps assigned TRBD1 or TRBD2 (5 bases each). This CDR3 has 14 amino acids. V was shortened by 7 bases and J by 2 bases, with 15 bases between the two germline ends. The CDR3, as DNA: TGTGCCAGCACCCTGGGGACCGAGACCTACGAGCAGTACTTC. Translating gives CASTLGTETYEQYF.

In this sample, this clonotype turned up many times. The rearrangement links TRBV14 to TRBJ2-7; D uncertain. Germline assignment: CDR1 SGHDN and CDR2 FVKESK. The CDR3 length is 15 residues. V was shortened by 0 bases and J by 1 base, with 10 bases between the two germline ends. CDR3 loop: CASSQDEEPSYEQYF. The CDR3 nucleotides read TGTGCCAGCAGCCAAGATGAGGAACCTTCCTACGAGCAGTACTTC.

The V call is TRBV20-1, the J call TRBJ2-7; TRBD1 matches 10 bases. Germline CDR1 and CDR2: DFQATT and SNEGSKA (reference sequence). The CDR3 consists of 16 residues. The CDR3 sequence: CSRPRFGQGGSYEQYF. DNA of the CDR3: TGCAGCCGGCCCCGATTCGGACAGGGGGGATCCTACGAGCAGTACTTC.

The chain recombines TRBV6-5 with TRBJ2-7; D is undetermined. This CDR3 is 13 amino acids long. The germline CDR1 and CDR2 sequences are MNHEY and SVGAGI. Trimming removed 6 bases at V and 4 bases at J, with 13 bases between. CDR3 protein: CASRAGAQYEQYF. The CDR3 DNA reads as TGTGCCAGCAGGGCCGGAGCTCAGTACGAGCAGTACTTC.

V is TRBV20-1 and J is TRBJ2-7; no clear D gene. V lost 2 bases, J lost 1 base, and 9 bases lay in between. The CDR3 consists of 13 residues. Per the germline V gene, CDR1 is DFQATT and CDR2 is SNEGSKA (reference sequence). Written as DNA, the CDR3 is TGCAGTGCTAGACAGGTCCCGTCCTACGAGCAGTACTTC. The encoded protein is CSARQVPSYEQYF.

This clonotype was recorded many times. V usage is TRBV5-5 and J usage is TRBJ1-2; 7 bases are a match to TRBD1. Germline CDR1 reads SGHKS; CDR2 reads YYEKEE (reference sequence). The CDR3 has 16 amino acids. V lost 1 base, J lost 2 bases, and 8 bases stayed unmatched. This CDR3 reads CASSLTDRVGNYGYTF. The CDR3 nucleotides are TGTGCCAGCAGCTTGACCGACAGGGTTGGGAACTATGGCTACACCTTC.

V and J are TRBV7-8 and TRBJ2-3; D call uncertain. CDR1 and CDR2 (germline): SGHVS, FQNEAQ. The CDR3 contains 13 residues. With 3 bases removed from V and 5 bases from J, the gap between germline ends came to 9 bases. The CDR3 nucleotides read TGTGCCAGCAGCTTTCCCCGAGGAGATACGCAGTATTTT. Translating gives CASSFPRGDTQYF.

This sequence joins TRBV6-4 and TRBJ2-3; TRBD2 matches 9 bases. This CDR3 has 13 residues. Germline CDR1 reads MRHNA; CDR2 reads SNTAGT. With 4 bases clipped from V and 5 bases from J, the junction kept 1 base outside the gene matches. The CDR3 protein is CASSVAGEDTQYF. The CDR3 DNA follows: TGTGCCAGCAGTGTAGCGGGGGAAGATACGCAGTATTTT.

This clonotype was seen more than once but under ten times. The chain is built from TRBV27 and TRBJ1-2; D not certain. Germline CDR1 is MNHEY and CDR2 is SMNVEV (reference sequence). V was clipped by 0 bases and J by 12 bases, with 14 bases between them. The CDR3 is 13 residues long. Here the CDR3 reads CASSLSMAGPNTF. CDR3 bases: TGTGCCAGCAGTTTATCGATGGCAGGCCCTAACACCTTC.

The rearrangement uses TRBV5-6 and TRBJ1-2; no clear D. V lost 0 bases, J lost 2 bases, and 8 bases lay in between. This CDR3 has 14 residues. The germline V gene encodes CDR1 SGHDT and CDR2 YYEEEE. CDR3 in DNA: TGTGCCAGCAGCTTGGCCCCAGAGAACTATGGCTACACCTTC. Amino acids: CASSLAPENYGYTF.

The genes are TRBV7-2 and TRBJ2-7; D perhaps matches TRBD1 (6 bases). The better agreement between TRBJ1-2 and the DNA end casts doubt on the J call. Germline CDR1 and CDR2: SGHTA and FQGNSA. This CDR3 is 14 amino acids long. The DNA for the CDR3 is TGTGCCAGCAGCTTAGAGGACAGTGGCGTGGGCTACACCTTC. Translating it yields CASSLEDSGVGYTF.

Ten or more counts support this clonotype. V is TRBV5-6 and J is TRBJ2-5, with D possibly TRBD1 on 6 matching bases. Germline CDR1 SGHDT, CDR2 YYEEEE. Trimming shortened V by 0 bases and J by 9 bases, and 12 bases separated the two germline ends. The CDR3 extends over 13 amino acids. The CDR3 here is CASSLGTARAQYF. The CDR3 bases are TGTGCCAGCAGCTTGGGGACAGCCCGGGCCCAGTACTTC.

This clonotype has at least ten counts. The CDR3 reads CASSLVSDRGSREQYF. CDR3 coding DNA: TGTGCCAGCAGCTTAGTCTCGGACAGGGGTTCTCGGGAGCAGTACTTC. The chain combines TRBV11-2 with TRBJ2-7, with TRBD1 matching over 9 bases. The CDR3 runs 16 residues. The germline gives CDR1 SGHAT, CDR2 FQNNGV. With V trimmed by 1 base and J by 7 bases, 11 bases remained unmatched.

This clonotype was picked up many times. The rearrangement uses TRBV20-1 and TRBJ1-4, with D unclear. This CDR3 is built from 12 residues. V was shortened by 0 bases and J by 8 bases, with 7 bases between the two germline ends. Germline CDR1 DFQATT, CDR2 SNEGSKA (reference sequence). The CDR3: CSAREAPEKLFF. CDR3 nucleotides: TGCAGTGCTAGAGAGGCCCCCGAAAAACTGTTTTTT.

The chain is built from TRBV19 and TRBJ2-7, with D tentatively TRBD1 or TRBD2 (5 bases each). CDR3 length: 14 amino acids. Germline CDR1 and CDR2: LNHDA and SQIVND (reference sequence). V was trimmed by 5 bases and J by 6 bases, leaving 17 bases between them. CDR3 protein: CASSRLMGRGEQYF. The CDR3 DNA reads TGTGCCAGTAGTCGGCTAATGGGACGGGGCGAGCAGTACTTC.

In its sample, this clonotype was seen many times. This chain's CDR3 is CASSSYQETQYF. For the CDR3, the DNA is TGCGCCAGCAGCTCATATCAAGAGACCCAGTACTTC. The V and J genes are TRBV5-1 and TRBJ2-5; D not certain. Between the trimmed V and J ends, which lost 3 bases and 2 bases, there was a span of 5 bases. The CDR3 covers 12 residues. The germline gives CDR1 SGHRS, CDR2 YFSETQ.

V usage is TRBV15 and J usage is TRBJ2-1; D may be TRBD1 (6 bases). CDR1 is LNHNV, CDR2 YYDKDF, per germline (reference sequence). Trimming removed 3 bases from V and 6 bases from J, with 18 bases in between. CDR3 length: 16 residues. In DNA, the CDR3 is TGTGCCACCAGCAGCCATACAGGGCAAAGTGGCAATGAGCAGTTCTTC. It encodes CATSSHTGQSGNEQFF.

This clonotype was observed a few times. The J gene is TRBJ2-1, the V gene TRBV12-5; 10 bases map to TRBD1. The V and J ends lost 3 bases and 0 bases, in that order; junction bases with no gene match: 14. The V gene's germline CDR1 is LGHNT and CDR2 FRNRAP. The CDR3 is 20 amino acids. The CDR3 protein is CASGFLSRDRGQSSYNEQFF. DNA of the CDR3: TGTGCTAGTGGTTTCCTGTCCCGGGACAGGGGTCAGAGCTCCTACAATGAGCAGTTCTTC.

CDR3 in amino acids: CASRGAPGSGNQPQHF. CDR3 bases: TGTGCCAGCAGAGGAGCGCCAGGGTCGGGCAATCAGCCCCAGCATTTT. The J gene is TRBJ1-5, the V gene TRBV2, with D possibly TRBD1 on 5 matching bases. Looked up from germline, CDR1 is SNHLY and CDR2 is FYNNEI. The CDR3 has 16 residues. Deletions cut 6 bases from V and 2 bases from J, with 17 bases between.

The rearrangement joins TRBV4-3 to TRBJ2-5; weak D call: TRBD1 (6 bases). The CDR3 is made up of 15 amino acids. Trimming took 0 bases from V and 1 from J, leaving 9 bases between them. Germline CDR1 and CDR2: LGHNA and YSLEER. CDR3 amino acids: CASSQDRGFQETQYF. DNA of the CDR3: TGCGCCAGCAGCCAAGACAGGGGCTTCCAAGAGACCCAGTACTTC.

This chain uses TRBV7-9 with TRBJ2-4, with 11 bases that match TRBD2. The CDR3 extends over 22 amino acids. J gave up 0 bases and V 4 bases, and 20 bases lay outside the gene matches. Germline assignment: CDR1 SEHNR and CDR2 FQNEAQ (reference sequence). The CDR3 loop reads CASSSPLRQRLAGGRAKNIQYF. In DNA form, the CDR3 reads TGTGCCAGCAGCTCACCATTAAGACAGAGGCTAGCGGGGGGCCGAGCCAAAAACATTCAGTACTTC. Full variable domain (outside the CDR3, taken from reference TRBV7-9 and TRBJ2-4): DTGVSQNPRHKITKRGQNVTFRCDPISEHNRLYWYRQTLGQGPEFLTYFQNEAQLEKSRLLSDRFSAERPKGSFSTLEIQRTEQGDSAMYLCASSSPLRQRLAGGRAKNIQYFGAGTRLSVL.

The V and J genes are TRBV20-1 and TRBJ2-1, with D possibly being TRBD2 (5 bases). The CDR3 contains 13 residues. Germline V gene lookup returns CDR1 DFQATT and CDR2 SNEGSKA (reference sequence). V lost 5 bases and J 3 bases, leaving 11 bases between the germline ends. Written as DNA, the CDR3 is TGCAGTGCTGAAGGCCGGGACTACAATGAGCAGTTCTTC. Its translation: CSAEGRDYNEQFF.

This clonotype was counted ten times or more. The rearrangement links TRBV9 to TRBJ2-7; 7 nucleotides match TRBD1. Trimming took 2 bases from V and 3 from J; bases not matched to a gene: 14. The CDR3 length is 17 residues. Germline-derived CDR1 and CDR2 are SGDLS and YYNGEE. The CDR3 spells CASSVETLGQGDYEQYF. The CDR3 nucleotides read TGTGCCAGCAGCGTCGAAACCTTGGGGCAGGGGGACTACGAGCAGTACTTC.

This clonotype has ten or more counts. The chain combines TRBV5-1 with TRBJ1-1; no firm D call. CDR1 is SGHRS and CDR2 is YFSETQ in the germline V gene. Trimming pared 1 base from V and 2 bases from J, leaving 9 bases between. This CDR3 has 14 amino acids. The CDR3 DNA reads TGCGCCAGCAGCTTGCCTCAGACAAACACTGAAGCTTTCTTT. It yields the protein CASSLPQTNTEAFF.

CDR3 DNA: TGTGCCATCAGTGATTGGGGGGGGAGCAATCAGCCCCAGCATTTT. It yields the protein CAISDWGGSNQPQHF. The chain is built from TRBV10-3 and TRBJ1-5, with a possible D match to TRBD1 (5 bases). Per germline, CDR1 ENHRY and CDR2 SYGVKD. The CDR3 covers 15 residues. The V end was cut by 3 bases, the J end by 1 base, with 10 bases between.

This clonotype has ten or more counts. The chain links TRBV2 to TRBJ2-7; D gene uncertain. Germline CDR1 and CDR2: SNHLY and FYNNEI. The CDR3 contains 11 residues. V dropped 10 bases and J dropped 3 bases, with 10 bases sitting between them. As DNA, the CDR3 is TGTGCCATCCGGATCGACTACGAGCAGTACTTC. Its protein product is CAIRIDYEQYF.

With respect to this clonotype: A much larger clonotype is one base distant, so this may be a read error. The chain recombines TRBV6-6 with TRBJ2-3, with D tentatively TRBD1 (5 bases). Germline V gives CDR1 MNHNY, CDR2 SVGAGI (reference sequence). This CDR3 has 15 amino acids. CDR3 sequence reads: CASSYEVTGTDTRYF. The CDR3 DNA follows: TGTGCCAGCAGTTACGAGGTCACAGGCACAGATACGCGGTATTTT.

This chain joins TRBV7-9 and TRBJ2-7, with 9 bases identical to TRBD1. V dropped 5 bases and J dropped 2; count of bases not matched to a gene: 7. This CDR3 has 15 residues. Germline V gives CDR1 SEHNR, CDR2 FQNEAQ (reference sequence). CDR3 amino acids: CASSKPGQGPYEQYF. In nucleotides, the CDR3 is TGTGCCAGCAGCAAACCGGGACAGGGACCCTACGAGCAGTACTTC. Complete variable domain (other parts from reference TRBV7-9 and TRBJ2-7): DTGVSQNPRHKITKRGQNVTFRCDPISEHNRLYWYRQTLGQGPEFLTYFQNEAQLEKSRLLSDRFSAERPKGSFSTLEIQRTEQGDSAMYLCASSKPGQGPYEQYFGPGTRLTVT.

This clonotype was found a few times. The chain links TRBV20-1 to TRBJ1-5; D not certain. The length of the CDR3 is 12 residues. Germline-derived CDR1 and CDR2 are DFQATT and SNEGSKA (reference sequence). V shed 0 bases and J shed 11 bases, with 11 bases lying between them. The CDR3 loop reads CSARDQSVAQHF. CDR3 sequence (DNA): TGCAGTGCTAGAGATCAGAGTGTAGCCCAGCATTTT.

This clonotype was observed a few times. This rearrangement joins TRBV20-1 to TRBJ1-2; D call uncertain. Germline assignment: CDR1 DFQATT and CDR2 SNEGSKA (reference sequence). V dropped 3 bases and J dropped 6 bases, with 8 bases sitting between them. The CDR3 spans 11 residues. As DNA, the CDR3 is TGCAGTGCTAGCCCAGGACATGGCTACACCTTC. Residues: CSASPGHGYTF.